This T cell receptor beta chain was retrieved from a study of blood T cell repertoires in COVID-19. Study as a whole: COVID-19 samples collected from the United States, Italy and Spain covered acute and convalescent phases. The cDNA or gDNA used as material had been derived from T cells, B-cell-depleted T cells, or PBMCs.

CDR3 size: 20 residues. V gave up 3 bases and J gave up 0 bases; unmatched junction bases: 14. Per germline, CDR1 PRHDT and CDR2 FYEKMQ (reference sequence). In the authors' workflow: How many nucleated cells were present was estimated from reference gene primer amplification. Measured with immunoSEQ multiplex PCR; TCRdb has only the in-frame clones, and not every one. D and trimming were read from the DNA, whereas the V and J calls and clone size are those reported in that table. The sample contains around 180,000 clones, around four fifths of which appear only once. The clonotype was recovered from a woman in her twenties or thirties with acute or convalescent COVID-19. Material for sequencing was peripheral blood. V usage is TRBV13 and J usage is TRBJ2-6, with 7 bases aligning to TRBD1. The CDR3 DNA reads TGTGCCAGCAGCTTGGCTGGGGGTACAGGGGACCTCTCTGGGGCCAACGTCCTGACTTTC. It is translated as CASSLAGGTGDLSGANVLTF. Combining the CDR3 with reference TRBV13 and TRBJ2-6 gives the whole variable domain AAGVIQSPRHLIKEKRETATLKCYPIPRHDTVYWYQQGPGQDPQFLISFYEKMQSDKGSIPDRFSAQQFSDYHSELNMSSLELGDSALYFCASSLAGGTGDLSGANVLTFGAGSRLTVL.